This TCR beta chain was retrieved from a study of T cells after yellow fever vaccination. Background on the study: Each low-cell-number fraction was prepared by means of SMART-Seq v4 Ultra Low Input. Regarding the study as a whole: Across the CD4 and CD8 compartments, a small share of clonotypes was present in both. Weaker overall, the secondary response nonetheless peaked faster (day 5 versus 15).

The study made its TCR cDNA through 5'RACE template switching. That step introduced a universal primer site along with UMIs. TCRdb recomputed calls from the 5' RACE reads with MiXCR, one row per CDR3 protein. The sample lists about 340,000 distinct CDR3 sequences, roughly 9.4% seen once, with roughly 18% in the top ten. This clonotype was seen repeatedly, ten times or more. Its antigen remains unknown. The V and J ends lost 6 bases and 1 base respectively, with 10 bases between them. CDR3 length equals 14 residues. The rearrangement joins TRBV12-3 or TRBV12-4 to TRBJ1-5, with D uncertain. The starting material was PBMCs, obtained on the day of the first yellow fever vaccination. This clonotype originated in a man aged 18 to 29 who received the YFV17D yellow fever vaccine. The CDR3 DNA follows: TGTGCCAGCAGCCCCGGAGGGAGCAATCAGCCCCAGCATTTT. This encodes CASSPGGSNQPQHF.